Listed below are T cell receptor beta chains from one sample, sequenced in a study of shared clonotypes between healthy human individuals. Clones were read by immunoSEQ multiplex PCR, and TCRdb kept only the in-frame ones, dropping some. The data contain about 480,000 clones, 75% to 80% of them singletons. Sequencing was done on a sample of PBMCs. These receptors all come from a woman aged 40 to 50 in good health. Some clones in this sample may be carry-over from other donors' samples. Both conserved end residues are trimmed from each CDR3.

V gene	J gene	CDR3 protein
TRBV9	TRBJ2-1	ASSVRDYHNEQF
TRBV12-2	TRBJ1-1	ASRLGGGCFNTEAF
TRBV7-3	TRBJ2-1	ASSPGLPSYNEQF
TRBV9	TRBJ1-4	ASSVSGTSTNEKLF
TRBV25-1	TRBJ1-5	ASSDGTEAYQPQH
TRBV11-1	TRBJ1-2	ASSEFGQRYGYT
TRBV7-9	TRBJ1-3	ASSLGTGVGSGNTIY
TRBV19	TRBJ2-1	ASSTTSAGEQF
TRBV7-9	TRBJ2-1	ASSPFGTSFNEQF
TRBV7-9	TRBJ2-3	ASSNLAGHTDTQY
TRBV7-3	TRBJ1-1	ASRLGQNTEAF
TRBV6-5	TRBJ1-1	ASDSWAEAF
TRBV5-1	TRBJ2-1	ASSLTPSGGDNEQF
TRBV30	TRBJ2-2	AWRQGDLNTGELF
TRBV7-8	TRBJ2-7	ASSLGGHYEQY
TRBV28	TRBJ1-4	ASSPLRGNEKLF
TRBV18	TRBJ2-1	ASSPTRTGSPERVNEQF
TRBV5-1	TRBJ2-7	ASSLGTANYYEQY
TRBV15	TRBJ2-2	ATSRTGHRNTGELF
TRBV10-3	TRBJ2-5	AISEGRVASQETQY
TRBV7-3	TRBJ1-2	ASSLGDWNYYGYT
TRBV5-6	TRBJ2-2	ASSSLRTRSSGELF
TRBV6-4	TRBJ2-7	ASSVERGTYEQY
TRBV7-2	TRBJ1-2	ASSLDLAGGGGYT
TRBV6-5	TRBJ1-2	ASSGDRDNGYT
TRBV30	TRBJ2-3	AWRSTGTDTQY
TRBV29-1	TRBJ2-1	SVVGQRSNGEQF
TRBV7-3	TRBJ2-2	ASSLVSGSPPGELF
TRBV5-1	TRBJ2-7	ASSMDLSYEQY
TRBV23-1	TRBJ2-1	ASSQEPYRLPSNEQF
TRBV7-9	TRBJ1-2	ASSLSGQGANYGYT
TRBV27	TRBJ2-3	ASRLLAGDRGDTQY
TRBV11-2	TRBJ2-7	ASSFRTARGEYEQY
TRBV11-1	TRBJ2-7	ASSRPQATYEQY
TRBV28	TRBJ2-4	ASSPHAGLAGLSGNIQY
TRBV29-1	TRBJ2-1	SAGTNKDNEQF
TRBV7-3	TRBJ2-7	ASSWTGGNDEQY
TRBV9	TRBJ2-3	ASSVVGPDTQY
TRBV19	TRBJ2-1	ASSIDRGNEQF
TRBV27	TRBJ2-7	ASRQSTAGTYEQY
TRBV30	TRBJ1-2	AWLPVGSDYGYT
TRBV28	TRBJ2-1	ASTSPGTSVAEQF
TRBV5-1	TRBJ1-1	ASSLAGRRDTEAF
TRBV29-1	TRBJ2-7	SVEDPWTSYEQY
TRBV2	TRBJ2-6	ASGLLASLSGANVLT
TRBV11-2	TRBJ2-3	ASSLDGPSRQGTDTQY
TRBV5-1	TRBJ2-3	ASSLLTGPDTQY
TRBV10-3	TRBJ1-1	AISEGRIRSEAF
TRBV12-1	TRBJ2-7	ASSLRQATYEQY
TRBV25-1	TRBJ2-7	ASSDSAGGYEQY
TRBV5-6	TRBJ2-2	ASSTLRDRMNTGELF
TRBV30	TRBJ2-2	AWSVQLAGAGELF
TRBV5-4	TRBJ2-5	ASSLVAGTGETQY